The 28 T cell receptor beta chains given below trace back to one sample, sequenced in a study of Graves' ophthalmopathy and Graves' hyperthyroidism (dated by TCRdb to the late 2010s). TCRdb lists the instrument as Illumina HiSeq 2000. For repertoire sequencing, the TCR beta CDR3 regions were amplified from RNA transcripts. The first round was an RT-PCR using HTBI primers with the Qiagen OneStep RT-PCR kit, and this first round was followed by a second-round multiplex PCR, then size selection and purification. Starting from the raw public reads, TCRdb applied fastp trimming at Q25, assembled clones with MiXCR and retained in-frame beta chains. A single entry per CDR3 protein holds the most common genes and DNA from its merged rows. Across this sample there are 600,000 to 950,000 distinct CDR3 sequences, with 40% seen only once. The ten largest clonotypes hold 44% of the sample. The material sequenced was peripheral blood. These receptors came from an adult man with Graves' ophthalmopathy.

This clonotype was seen just once. The chain has TRBV10-3 and TRBJ2-5, with TRBD1 matching over 12 bases. The germline CDR1 and CDR2 sequences are ENHRY and SYGVKD. J lost 7 bases, V lost 6 bases, and 9 bases had no gene match. The CDR3 contains 15 residues. The CDR3 spells CAIRGQGAPDGTQYF. For the CDR3, the DNA is TGTGCCATCAGGGGACAGGGGGCGCCGGATGGGACCCAGTACTTC.

In its sample, this clonotype was seen a few times. This rearrangement joins TRBV12-3 or TRBV12-4 to TRBJ2-6; D is possibly TRBD1 (6 bases). Trimming cost V 5 bases and J 3 bases, with 14 bases left between them. The CDR3 is made up of 16 amino acids. CDR3: CASSGTSLGGANVLTF. The CDR3 bases are TGTGCCAGCAGTGGGACAAGCCTAGGTGGGGCCAACGTCCTGACTTTC.

This clonotype has ten or more counts. The CDR3 DNA sequence: TGTGCCATCAGTGACTCGAGACAGCCTGGCGAGCAGTACTTC. The encoded protein is CAISDSRQPGEQYF. The chain joins TRBV10-3 to TRBJ2-7; a weak D match, TRBD1 (5 bases). The CDR3 is 14 amino acids. V dropped 3 bases and J dropped 6 bases, with 15 bases sitting between them. CDR1 is ENHRY and CDR2 is SYGVKD in the germline V gene.

The chain is built from TRBV10-3 and TRBJ1-5, with D maybe TRBD2 (5 bases). The tail of the sequence fits TRBJ2-3 better, so the J call may be wrong. This CDR3 contains 15 residues. Looked up from germline, CDR1 is ENHRY and CDR2 is SYGVKD. CDR3: CASGKFDGGNQPQYF. Written as DNA, the CDR3 is TGTGCCAGCGGAAAATTCGACGGAGGCAATCAGCCCCAGTATTTT.

The chain joins TRBV7-2 to TRBJ2-3; possible D gene TRBD2, 6 bases. Trimming took off 6 bases at V and 4 bases at J, with 17 bases between the two ends. The CDR3 extends over 15 amino acids. The germline CDR1 and CDR2 sequences are SGHTA and FQGNSA. The CDR3 spells CASRRNGGMPDTQYF. The CDR3 nucleotides read TGTGCCAGCAGGCGTAATGGCGGGATGCCAGATACGCAGTATTTT. Looking up the rest from reference TRBV7-2 and TRBJ2-3 gives the full variable domain: GAGVSQSPSNKVTEKGKDVELRCDPISGHTALYWYRQSLGQGLEFLIYFQGNSAPDKSGLPSDRFSAERTGGSVSTLTIQRTQQEDSAVYLCASRRNGGMPDTQYFGPGTRLTVL.

V is TRBV27 and J is TRBJ2-5, with 9 bases identical to TRBD1. Trimming cost V 3 bases and J 0 bases; bases outside gene matches: 5. Germline values: CDR1 MNHEY, CDR2 SMNVEV (reference sequence). The CDR3 sequence is 16 residues long. The CDR3 region is CASSLGTGTYQETQYF. CDR3 DNA sequence: TGTGCCAGCAGTTTGGGGACAGGGACCTACCAAGAGACCCAGTACTTC.

This clonotype was picked up many times. The CDR3 DNA is TGTGCCAGCAGCGACCGGGACAGGGGTAACTATGGCTACACCTTC. Protein: CASSDRDRGNYGYTF. The rearrangement uses TRBV5-8 and TRBJ1-2, with 10 bases fitting TRBD1. Germline V gene sequence: CDR1 SGHTS, CDR2 YDEGEE. The CDR3 spans 15 residues. With V trimmed by 4 bases and J by 1 base, 4 bases remained unmatched.

This clonotype has only a few counts. One end of the junction is discordant with germline, which a read error may explain. CDR3 sequence (DNA): TGTGCCAACAGCCTTGAACCGGGACAGGGGGCCACCTATGGCTACACCTTC. It yields the protein CANSLEPGQGATYGYTF. The V and J genes are TRBV5-5 and TRBJ1-2, with 12 positions matching TRBD1. The CDR3 is made up of 17 amino acids. Germline V CDR1 and CDR2: SGHKS, YYEKEE (reference sequence).

This clonotype showed up just a few times. This chain links TRBV7-2 with TRBJ2-1; tentative D call: TRBD2 (7 bases). In germline, CDR1 is SGHTA, CDR2 FQGNSA. V lost 3 bases, J lost 6 bases, and 12 bases lay in between. The length of the CDR3 is 14 residues. The CDR3 coding sequence is TGTGCCAGCAGCTTCGGGGGGCTTGGCAATGAGCAGTTCTTC. This encodes CASSFGGLGNEQFF.

A remark on this clonotype: Possible read error: a much larger clone is one base away. The chain is built from TRBV20-1 and TRBJ2-5; D not resolved. CDR3 length equals 14 residues. V was shortened by 1 base and J by 1 base, with 10 bases between the two germline ends. Germline CDR1 and CDR2: DFQATT and SNEGSKA (reference sequence). This CDR3 is CSARGKLLQETQYF. The DNA of the CDR3 is TGCAGTGCTAGAGGGAAGCTTCTCCAAGAGACCCAGTACTTC.

Comments on this clonotype: The junction shows a germline mismatch at one end, possibly a read error. CDR3 protein: CASSFSWTGANSGASVLTF. CDR3 in DNA: TGTGCCAGCAGCTTCTCATGGACAGGGGCCAACTCTGGGGCCAGCGTCCTGACTTTC. The chain recombines TRBV7-9 with TRBJ2-6; 9 bases align to TRBD1. This CDR3 spans 19 amino acids. CDR1 is SEHNR and CDR2 is FQNEAQ in the germline V gene (reference sequence).

This clonotype was seen only a few times. V gene TRBV7-3 combines with J gene TRBJ1-2; D perhaps matches TRBD1 (5 bases). Germline values: CDR1 SGHTA, CDR2 FQGTGA. CDR3 size: 13 residues. The V and J ends lost 3 bases and 4 bases respectively, with 9 bases between them. CDR3 amino acids: CASSFEGFYGYTF. The CDR3 coding sequence is TGTGCCAGCAGCTTTGAGGGGTTCTATGGCTACACCTTC. Full variable domain (remainder filled in from reference TRBV7-3 and TRBJ1-2): GAGVSQTPSNKVTEKGKYVELRCDPISGHTALYWYRQSLGQGPEFLIYFQGTGAADDSGLPNDRFFAVRPEGSVSTLKIQRTERGDSAVYLCASSFEGFYGYTFGSGTRLTVV.

This clonotype has only a few counts. The J gene is TRBJ2-4, the V gene TRBV7-2; D may be TRBD2 (5 bases). Germline V gives CDR1 SGHTA, CDR2 FQGNSA. This CDR3 spans 12 amino acids. V dropped 3 bases and J dropped 8 bases, with 8 bases sitting between them. CDR3 bases: TGTGCCAGCAGCTTTGAGGGATACATTCAGTACTTC. Residues: CASSFEGYIQYF.

This clonotype was seen a handful of times. V usage is TRBV10-2 and J usage is TRBJ2-7; D possibly corresponds to TRBD1 (6 bases). The V end was cut by 4 bases, the J end by 3 bases, with 13 bases between. Per germline, CDR1 WSHSY and CDR2 SAAADI. The CDR3 covers 14 residues. The CDR3 loop reads CASSGYRASYEQYF. CDR3 in DNA: TGCGCCAGCAGTGGATACAGGGCAAGCTACGAGCAGTACTTC.

This rearrangement joins TRBV9 to TRBJ1-1, with 7 bases matching TRBD1. The germline V gene has CDR1 SGDLS and CDR2 YYNGEE. CDR3 length equals 16 residues. Losses at the gene ends were 3 bases for V and 1 base for J; bases not matched to a gene: 9. CDR3 sequence: CASSAGSQGRNTEAFF. The CDR3 DNA reads as TGTGCCAGCAGCGCCGGTTCACAGGGGAGGAACACTGAAGCTTTCTTT.

This clonotype occurred a few times. This chain connects TRBV29-1 to TRBJ1-1; 7 bases map to TRBD1. The V gene end was trimmed by 5 bases and the J gene end by 0 bases; junction bases not matched to a gene: 9. Germline-derived CDR1 and CDR2 are SQVTM and ANQGSEA. CDR3 length equals 15 residues. For the CDR3, the DNA is TGCAGCGTTCCCCAGGGGGGTGCCTTGAACACTGAAGCTTTCTTT. Translating gives CSVPQGGALNTEAFF.

This clonotype was seen a handful of times. The chain is built from TRBV5-1 and TRBJ2-5, with TRBD2 identical over 13 bases. Germline lookup yields CDR1 SGHRS and CDR2 YFSETQ. The CDR3 consists of 15 residues. The V and J ends lost 4 bases and 4 bases, in that order; junction bases with no gene match: 4. CDR3 sequence: CASSRGTSGTETQYF. CDR3 DNA: TGCGCCAGCAGCAGGGGGACTAGCGGGACAGAGACCCAGTACTTC.

The table lists this clonotype with a few counts. This rearrangement joins TRBV15 to TRBJ1-6; 7 nucleotides agree with TRBD1. The trim removed 1 base at V and 7 bases at J, leaving 13 bases unmatched. CDR1 and CDR2 (germline): LNHNV, YYDKDF (reference sequence). CDR3 length: 18 amino acids. The DNA of the CDR3 is TGTGCCACCAGCAGAGTCCCAGGGGGATTCACCGGAAATTCACCCCTCCACTTT. It yields the protein CATSRVPGGFTGNSPLHF.

About this clonotype itself: At one of its ends the junction is not consistent with the germline gene, which may arise from a read error. In nucleotides, the CDR3 is TGTGCCAGCAGCCTAGCGGGCAGCCCTGGAAACACCATATATTTT. Its protein is CASSLAGSPGNTIYF. The chain employs TRBV7-9 and TRBJ1-3; D remains ambiguous. The CDR3 is 15 amino acids. Looked up from germline, CDR1 is SEHNR and CDR2 is FQNEAQ (reference sequence).

The chain couples TRBV7-2 to TRBJ1-1, with a tentative D call TRBD1 (5 bases). The germline V gene has CDR1 SGHTA and CDR2 FQGNSA. The CDR3 is 13 amino acids. V lost 6 bases, J lost 4 bases, and 12 bases lay in between. The CDR3 nucleotides are TGTGCCAGCAGTATCTATGGGGGCACTGAAGCTTTCTTT. This encodes CASSIYGGTEAFF.

The V call is TRBV20-1, the J call TRBJ1-5; D is uncertain. This CDR3 has 12 residues. Trimming shortened V by 3 bases and J by 6 bases, and 9 bases separated the two germline ends. The germline V gene encodes CDR1 DFQATT and CDR2 SNEGSKA (reference sequence). The CDR3 loop reads CSASSPVQPQHF. CDR3 in DNA: TGCAGTGCTAGTTCTCCCGTTCAGCCCCAGCATTTT.

The rearrangement links TRBV2 to TRBJ2-5; D remains ambiguous. Germline V gives CDR1 SNHLY, CDR2 FYNNEI. The CDR3 runs to 14 residues. Trimming took 5 bases from V and 4 from J, leaving 14 bases between them. The CDR3 sequence: CASSLHGDGETQYF. The CDR3, as DNA: TGTGCCAGCAGTTTACATGGAGATGGAGAGACCCAGTACTTC. Filled out from reference TRBV2 and TRBJ2-5, the complete variable domain reads EPEVTQTPSHQVTQMGQEVILRCVPISNHLYFYWYRQILGQKVEFLVSFYNNEISEKSEIFDDQFSVERPDGSNFTLKIRSTKLEDSAMYFCASSLHGDGETQYFGPGTRLLVL.

This clonotype showed up many times. V and J are TRBV7-9 and TRBJ2-7; 8 positions match TRBD1. There are 15 residues in the CDR3. The germline CDR1 and CDR2 sequences are SEHNR and FQNEAQ (reference sequence). Trimming at V came to 1 base and at J to 1 base, leaving 3 bases not matched to a gene. CDR3 coding DNA: TGTGCCAGCAGCTTAGGGACAGGGTTTTCCTACGAGCAGTACTTC. The encoded protein is CASSLGTGFSYEQYF. The complete variable domain, with remaining parts taken from reference TRBV7-9 and TRBJ2-7, reads DTGVSQNPRHKITKRGQNVTFRCDPISEHNRLYWYRQTLGQGPEFLTYFQNEAQLEKSRLLSDRFSAERPKGSFSTLEIQRTEQGDSAMYLCASSLGTGFSYEQYFGPGTRLTVT.

This clonotype appeared many times. The chain combines TRBV29-1 with TRBJ1-5, with a weak D call TRBD1 (5 bases). The germline V and J ends were trimmed by 7 bases and 7 bases, with 14 bases remaining between them. The CDR3 runs 12 residues. Germline V gives CDR1 SQVTM, CDR2 ANQGSEA. The CDR3 loop is CSAVNQGQPQHF. The DNA for the CDR3 is TGCAGCGCCGTTAATCAGGGCCAGCCCCAGCATTTT.

The gene calls are TRBV5-1 and TRBJ1-1; TRBD1 agrees at 7 bases. The CDR3 runs 14 residues. CDR1 and CDR2 (germline): SGHRS, YFSETQ. V was pared by 5 bases and J by 1 base, with 5 bases of the junction left unmatched. CDR3 nucleotides: TGCGCCAGCAGTGCCGGACAGGAGAACACTGAAGCTTTCTTT. Amino acid sequence: CASSAGQENTEAFF. Together with reference TRBV5-1 and TRBJ1-1, the CDR3 gives the full variable domain: KAGVTQTPRYLIKTRGQQVTLSCSPISGHRSVSWYQQTPGQGLQFLFEYFSETQRNKGNFPGRFSGRQFSNSRSEMNVSTLELGDSALYLCASSAGQENTEAFFGQGTRLTVV.

This clonotype came up many times. J is TRBJ2-2 and V is TRBV29-1; D ambiguous. CDR3 length: 12 residues. CDR1 and CDR2 from the germline V gene are SQVTM and ANQGSEA. V lost 3 bases and J lost 4, with 6 bases in between. The DNA of the CDR3 is TGCAGCGTTGAGGCAGTCACCGGGGAGCTGTTTTTT. Translating gives CSVEAVTGELFF.

The chain couples TRBV11-2 to TRBJ1-6; tentatively, D is TRBD1 (6 bases). The germline gives CDR1 SGHAT, CDR2 FQNNGV. This CDR3 has 15 amino acids. V was pared by 8 bases and J by 5 bases, with 16 bases between. CDR3 in amino acids: CASCDTQGHNSPLHF. CDR3 DNA sequence: TGTGCCAGCTGCGATACTCAGGGGCATAATTCACCCCTCCACTTT.

In the case of this clonotype: One end of the junction varies from germline; a read error may be responsible. The rearrangement joins TRBV7-2 to TRBJ1-2; possible D gene TRBD1, 5 bases. Germline V gives CDR1 SGHTA, CDR2 FQGNSA. The CDR3 loop spans 15 amino acids. The CDR3 coding sequence is TGCGCCAGCAGCCAGCCAGACAGAGTACTCGGCGGCTACACCTTC. It yields the protein CASSQPDRVLGGYTF.